This TCR beta chain is from a study of T cells in Graves' hyperthyroidism and ophthalmopathy. These patients, aged 18 to 65, had recently diagnosed hyperthyroidism lasting under 2 months. Exclusion criteria comprised uncontrolled infection, other autoimmune disease, pregnancy or lactation. Amplified TCR beta CDR3 regions derived from RNA transcripts. The HTBI primer set drove a first-round RT-PCR of the TCR CDR3. A single record per CDR3 protein comes from TCRdb applying MiXCR to the multiplex PCR reads. The table has about 350,000 distinct CDR3 sequences, about 15% seen once. V was cut by 6 bases and J by 1 base, with 19 bases left in between. The CDR3 runs 16 residues. This clonotype occurred many times. Its specificity is not known. Points from the study as a whole: Ophthalmopathy stood apart from stable hyperthyroidism in a 13 V-J model. Ophthalmopathy was identified by the model a median approximately 6.4 months ahead of onset.

The V and J genes are TRBV12-3 or TRBV12-4 and TRBJ2-7; D possibly corresponds to TRBD2 (5 bases). This clonotype originated in a woman between 25 and 40 years old with Graves' hyperthyroidism. The sequenced sample consisted of blood. The CDR3 DNA reads TGTGCCAGCAGCCCCGTTAGGGCCTCGGGGTCCTACGAGCAGTACTTC. Translated, it gives CASSPVRASGSYEQYF.